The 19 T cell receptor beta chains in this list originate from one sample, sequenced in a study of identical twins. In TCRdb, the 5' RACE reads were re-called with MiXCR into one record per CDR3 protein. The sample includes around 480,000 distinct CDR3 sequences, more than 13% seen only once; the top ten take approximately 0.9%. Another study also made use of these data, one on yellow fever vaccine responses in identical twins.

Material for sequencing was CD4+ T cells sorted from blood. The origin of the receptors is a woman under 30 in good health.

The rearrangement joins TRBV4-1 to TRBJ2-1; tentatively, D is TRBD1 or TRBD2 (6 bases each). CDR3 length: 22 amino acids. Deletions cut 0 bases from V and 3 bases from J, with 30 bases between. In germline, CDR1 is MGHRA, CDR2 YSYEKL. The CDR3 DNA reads TGCGCCAGCAGCCAAGATTTATTAGGGGGGCCCCAGGGAGAGCGAGGCTACAATGAGCAGTTCTTC. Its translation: CASSQDLLGGPQGERGYNEQFF.

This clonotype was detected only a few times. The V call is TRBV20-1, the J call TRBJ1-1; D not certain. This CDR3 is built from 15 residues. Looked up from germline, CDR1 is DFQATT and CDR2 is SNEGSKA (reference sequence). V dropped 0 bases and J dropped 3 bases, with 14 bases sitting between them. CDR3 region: CSARELGRWDTEAFF. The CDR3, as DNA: TGCAGTGCTAGAGAACTCGGGCGGTGGGACACTGAAGCTTTCTTT.

In nucleotides, the CDR3 is TGCAGCGGGGGACAGGGTGGCGATGAGCAGTTCTTC. It is translated as CSGGQGGDEQFF. V and J are TRBV29-1 and TRBJ2-1; TRBD1 matches 9 bases. The junction had 6 bases not matched to a gene; V was cut back by 7 bases and J by 8 bases. Germline CDR1 SQVTM, CDR2 ANQGSEA. This CDR3 comprises 12 residues.

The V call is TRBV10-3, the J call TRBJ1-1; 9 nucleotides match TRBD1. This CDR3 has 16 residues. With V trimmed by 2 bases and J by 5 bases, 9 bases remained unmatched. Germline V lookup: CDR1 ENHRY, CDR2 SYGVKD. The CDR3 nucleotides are TGTGCCATCAGTGAGAGGGGGACAGGGTGGGGGACTGAAGCTTTCTTT. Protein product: CAISERGTGWGTEAFF.

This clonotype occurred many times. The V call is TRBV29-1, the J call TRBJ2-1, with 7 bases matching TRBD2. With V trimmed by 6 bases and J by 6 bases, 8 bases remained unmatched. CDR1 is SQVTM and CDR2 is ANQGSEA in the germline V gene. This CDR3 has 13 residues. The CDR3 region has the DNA TGCAGCGTAACGGGGAGGGGAGGCAATGAGCAGTTCTTC. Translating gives CSVTGRGGNEQFF.

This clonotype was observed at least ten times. CDR3 region: CASSTAGTSGLSSTDTQYF. For the CDR3, the DNA is TGTGCCAGCAGCACGGCCGGGACTAGCGGATTATCTAGCACAGATACGCAGTATTTT. The rearrangement uses TRBV7-8 and TRBJ2-3, with 11 bases fitting TRBD2. Trimming took 5 bases from V and 0 from J; bases not matched to a gene: 13. Germline CDR1 and CDR2: SGHVS and FQNEAQ. The CDR3 runs 19 residues.

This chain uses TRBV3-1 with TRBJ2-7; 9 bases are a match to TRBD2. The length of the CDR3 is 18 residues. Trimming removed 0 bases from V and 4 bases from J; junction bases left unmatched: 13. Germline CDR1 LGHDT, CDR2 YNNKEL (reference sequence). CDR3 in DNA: TGTGCCAGCAGCCAAGAGAGGGGTTTGCGGGAGGGCCGTTACGAGCAGTACTTC. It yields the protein CASSQERGLREGRYEQYF.

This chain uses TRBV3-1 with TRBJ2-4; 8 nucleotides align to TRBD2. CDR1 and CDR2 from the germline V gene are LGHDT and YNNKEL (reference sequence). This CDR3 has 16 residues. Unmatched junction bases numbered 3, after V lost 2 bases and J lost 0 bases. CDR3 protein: CASSQWLAGAKNIQYF. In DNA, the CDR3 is TGTGCCAGCAGCCAATGGCTAGCGGGAGCCAAAAACATTCAGTACTTC.

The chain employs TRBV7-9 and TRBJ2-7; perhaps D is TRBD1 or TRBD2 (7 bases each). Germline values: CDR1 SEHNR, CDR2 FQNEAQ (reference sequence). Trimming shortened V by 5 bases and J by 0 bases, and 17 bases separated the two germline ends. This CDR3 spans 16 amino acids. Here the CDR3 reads CASSRGGQLLSYEQYF. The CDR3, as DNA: TGTGCCAGCAGCAGGGGGGGACAGCTACTCTCCTACGAGCAGTACTTC.

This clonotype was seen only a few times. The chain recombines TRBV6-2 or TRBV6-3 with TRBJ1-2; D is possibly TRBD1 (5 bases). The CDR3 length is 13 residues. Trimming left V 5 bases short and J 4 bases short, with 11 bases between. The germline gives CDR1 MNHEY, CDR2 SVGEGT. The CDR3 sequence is CASSLRDVYGYTF. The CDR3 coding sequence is TGTGCCAGCAGTCTACGGGACGTCTATGGCTACACCTTC.

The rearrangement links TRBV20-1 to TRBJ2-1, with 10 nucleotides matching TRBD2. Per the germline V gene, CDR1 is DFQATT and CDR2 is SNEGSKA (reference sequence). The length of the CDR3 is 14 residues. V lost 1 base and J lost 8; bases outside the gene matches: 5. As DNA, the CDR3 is TGCAGTGCTAGAGCTAGCGGGAGAAGGGATGAGCAGTTCTTC. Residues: CSARASGRRDEQFF.

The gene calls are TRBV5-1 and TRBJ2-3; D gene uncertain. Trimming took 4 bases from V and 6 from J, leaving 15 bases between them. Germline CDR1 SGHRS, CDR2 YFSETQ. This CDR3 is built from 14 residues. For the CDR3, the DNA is TGCGCCAGCAGCCCGGAGATCAACACCGATACGCAGTATTTT. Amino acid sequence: CASSPEINTDTQYF. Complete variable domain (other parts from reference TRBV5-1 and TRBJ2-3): KAGVTQTPRYLIKTRGQQVTLSCSPISGHRSVSWYQQTPGQGLQFLFEYFSETQRNKGNFPGRFSGRQFSNSRSEMNVSTLELGDSALYLCASSPEINTDTQYFGPGTRLTVL.

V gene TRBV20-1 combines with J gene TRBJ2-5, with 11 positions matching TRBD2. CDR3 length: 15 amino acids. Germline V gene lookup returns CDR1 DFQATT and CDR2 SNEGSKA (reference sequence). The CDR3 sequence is CSAPPSGRFQETQYF. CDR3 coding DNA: TGCAGCGCCCCCCCTAGCGGGAGGTTTCAAGAGACCCAGTACTTC.

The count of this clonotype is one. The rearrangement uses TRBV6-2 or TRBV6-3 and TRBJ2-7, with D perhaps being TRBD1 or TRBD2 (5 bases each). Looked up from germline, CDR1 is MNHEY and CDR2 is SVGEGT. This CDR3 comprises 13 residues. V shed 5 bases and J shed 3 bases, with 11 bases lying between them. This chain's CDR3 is CASSKGRLYEQYF. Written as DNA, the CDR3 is TGTGCCAGCAGTAAGGGACGGCTCTACGAGCAGTACTTC.

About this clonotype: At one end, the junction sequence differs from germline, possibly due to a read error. CDR3 residues: CASSPQQGGYYEQFF. The CDR3 DNA reads as TGTGCCAGCTCACCACAACAGGGAGGCTACTATGAGCAGTTCTTC. V and J are TRBV18 and TRBJ2-1; D may be TRBD1 or TRBD2 (6 bases each). The CDR3 is made up of 15 amino acids. The germline V gene has CDR1 KGHSH and CDR2 LQKENI.

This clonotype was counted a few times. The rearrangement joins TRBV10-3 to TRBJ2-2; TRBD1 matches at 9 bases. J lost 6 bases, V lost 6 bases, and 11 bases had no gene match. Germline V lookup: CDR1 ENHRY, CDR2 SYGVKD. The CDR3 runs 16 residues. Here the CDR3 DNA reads TGTGCCATCAGGGAAACAGGGGGCGATTCGTCCGGGGAGCTGTTTTTT. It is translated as CAIRETGGDSSGELFF.

The CDR3 here is CASSYAQNTGSAVPETQYF. CDR3 nucleotide sequence: TGTGCCAGCAGTTACGCCCAAAACACAGGGTCTGCGGTACCAGAGACCCAGTACTTC. The gene calls are TRBV6-5 and TRBJ2-5; tentative D call: TRBD1 (6 bases). Germline CDR1 reads MNHEY; CDR2 reads SVGAGI. The CDR3 runs 19 residues. The V and J ends lost 2 bases and 4 bases respectively, with 26 bases between them.

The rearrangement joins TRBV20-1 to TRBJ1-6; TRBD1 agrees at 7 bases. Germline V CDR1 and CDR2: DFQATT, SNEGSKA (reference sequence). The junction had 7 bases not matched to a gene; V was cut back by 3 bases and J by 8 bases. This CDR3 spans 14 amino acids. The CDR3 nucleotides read TGCAGTGCTAGGGCCGGGACAGATGATTCACCCCTCCACTTT. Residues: CSARAGTDDSPLHF.

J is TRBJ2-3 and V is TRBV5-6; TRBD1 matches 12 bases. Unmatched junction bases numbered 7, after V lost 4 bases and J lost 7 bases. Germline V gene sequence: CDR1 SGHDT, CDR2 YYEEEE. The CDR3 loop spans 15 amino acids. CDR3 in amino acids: CASSTRDRGLNTQYF. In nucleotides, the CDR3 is TGTGCCAGCAGCACCCGGGACAGGGGGCTAAATACGCAGTATTTT.